The 15 T cell receptor beta chains given below trace back to one sample, sequenced in a study of blood T cell repertoires in COVID-19. TCRdb's table, derived via immunoSEQ multiplex PCR, lists solely in-frame clones and lacks some. The sample carries about 130,000 clones, nearly 90% recorded once. Sequencing was carried out using peripheral blood. The receptor source for this set is a woman aged 80 or older with acute or convalescent COVID-19.

The genes are TRBV2 and TRBJ2-7, with D possibly TRBD1 on 7 matching bases. The CDR3 consists of 13 residues. V was trimmed by 7 bases and J by 5 bases, leaving 15 bases between them. Germline CDR1 and CDR2: SNHLY and FYNNEI. The CDR3, as DNA: TGTGCCAGCACTCGACAGGGAGGTCACGAGCAGTACTTC. Amino acids: CASTRQGGHEQYF.

The chain recombines TRBV5-1 with TRBJ1-2; D uncertain. Germline V gene data show CDR1 as SGHRS and CDR2 as YFSETQ. The CDR3 consists of 13 residues. V lost 0 bases to trimming and J lost 3 bases, with 6 bases between them. CDR3: CASSLDSDYGYTF. CDR3 coding DNA: TGCGCCAGCAGCTTGGACAGTGACTATGGCTACACCTTC.

The chain joins TRBV3-1 (or the pseudogene TRBV3-2) to TRBJ2-1, with 12 bases identical to TRBD2. Losses at the gene ends were 1 base for V and 0 bases for J; bases not matched to a gene: 4. The length of the CDR3 is 18 residues. Germline loops: CDR1 LGHDT, CDR2 YNNKEL (reference sequence). The CDR3, as DNA: TGTGCCAGCAGCCAAGCACTAGCGGGAGGCAGCTCCTACAATGAGCAGTTCTTC. This gives the protein CASSQALAGGSSYNEQFF.

V is TRBV7-8 and J is TRBJ2-1, with TRBD1 as a possible D gene (5 bases). CDR1 SGHVS and CDR2 FQNEAQ come from the germline V gene. V was pared by 0 bases and J by 7 bases, with 7 bases between. There are 13 residues in the CDR3. As DNA, the CDR3 is TGTGCCAGCAGCTTAGCGCAGGGTAATGAGCAGTTCTTC. Its protein is CASSLAQGNEQFF.

The chain is built from TRBV11-2 and TRBJ2-1; 7 bases line up with TRBD1. Germline CDR1 SGHAT, CDR2 FQNNGV. CDR3 length: 14 residues. Trimming took 1 base from V and 8 from J; bases not matched to a gene: 5. As DNA, the CDR3 is TGTGCCAGCAGCTTAGGGCAGGGGGTAGATGAGCAGTTCTTC. Encoded protein: CASSLGQGVDEQFF.

This clone was observed once. The CDR3 loop reads CASSYSMGQLFGYTF. CDR3 nucleotide sequence: TGTGCCAGCAGTTACTCGATGGGACAACTGTTTGGCTACACCTTC. The J gene is TRBJ1-2, the V gene TRBV6-5, with D maybe TRBD1 (6 bases). CDR1 and CDR2 from the germline V gene are MNHEY and SVGAGI. The V end was cut by 0 bases, the J end by 7 bases, with 15 bases between. The CDR3 is 15 residues long.

Details on this clone: The junction shows a germline mismatch at one end, possibly a read error. V usage is TRBV7-7 and J usage is TRBJ2-6; 8 bases are shared with TRBD1. In germline, CDR1 is SSHAT, CDR2 FNYEAQ (reference sequence). This CDR3 spans 18 amino acids. Here the CDR3 DNA reads TGTGCTAGCAGCTTAGGACAGGGAGGATTCTCTGGGGCCAACGTCCTGACTTTC. Translated: CASSLGQGGFSGANVLTF.

This rearrangement joins TRBV19 to TRBJ2-2; D is uncertain. Germline lookup yields CDR1 LNHDA and CDR2 SQIVND (reference sequence). This CDR3 spans 13 amino acids. Trimming left V 5 bases short and J 0 bases short, with 4 bases between. CDR3 DNA sequence: TGTGCCAGTAGTCAGACGAACACCGGGGAGCTGTTTTTT. Its translation: CASSQTNTGELFF.

The count of this clone is one. Other DNA sequences in this specimen translate into the identical CDR3. This chain connects TRBV4-1 to TRBJ2-7; 7 nucleotides line up with TRBD1. The length of the CDR3 is 14 residues. The V segment lost 1 base and the J segment 4 bases; nucleotides outside the gene matches: 4. Germline CDR1 reads MGHRA; CDR2 reads YSYEKL. CDR3 sequence: CASSQGTGTYEQYF. Here the CDR3 DNA reads TGCGCCAGCAGCCAAGGGACAGGAACGTACGAGCAGTACTTC.

V usage is TRBV5-1 and J usage is TRBJ2-5; perhaps TRBD1 as D (9 bases). V was pared by 4 bases and J by 5 bases, with 21 bases between. Germline V lookup: CDR1 SGHRS, CDR2 YFSETQ. The CDR3 is 16 residues long. For the CDR3, the DNA is TGCGCCAGCAGCCCGGGAGGGACAGGGTGGACGGAGACCCAGTACTTC. This translates into CASSPGGTGWTETQYF.

The CDR3 loop reads CASSRGPSTGYTF. The CDR3 DNA reads TGTGCCAGCAGCAGGGGGCCGTCGACCGGCTACACCTTC. The J gene is TRBJ1-2, the V gene TRBV6-4; 8 nucleotides line up with TRBD1. The V gene end was trimmed by 6 bases and the J gene end by 8 bases; junction bases not matched to a gene: 8. The CDR3 sequence is 13 residues long. The germline V gene encodes CDR1 MRHNA and CDR2 SNTAGT.

The chain couples TRBV7-2 to TRBJ1-1; maybe TRBD1 (6 bases). Trimming shortened V by 1 base and J by 5 bases, and 11 bases separated the two germline ends. CDR3 length equals 14 residues. The germline V gene encodes CDR1 SGHTA and CDR2 FQGNSA. The CDR3 coding sequence is TGTGCCAGCAGCTTAGGGGGGCGGGTTACTGAAGCTTTCTTT. It yields the protein CASSLGGRVTEAFF.

The chain couples TRBV4-3 to TRBJ1-4; D possibly corresponds to TRBD1 (5 bases). In germline, CDR1 is LGHNA, CDR2 YSLEER. The germline V and J ends were trimmed by 3 bases and 4 bases, with 18 bases remaining between them. This CDR3 is built from 17 residues. As DNA, the CDR3 is TGCGCCAGCAGCCAGCTTCCAGGGCCTGGAGATAATGAAAAACTGTTTTTT. It yields the protein CASSQLPGPGDNEKLFF.

The chain couples TRBV6-5 to TRBJ1-1; 7 positions match TRBD1. V lost 6 bases, J lost 5 bases, and 6 bases stayed unmatched. Germline V gives CDR1 MNHEY, CDR2 SVGAGI. The CDR3 has 13 amino acids. The CDR3 here is CASRADRRTEAFF. The CDR3 DNA follows: TGTGCCAGCAGAGCGGACAGGCGGACTGAAGCTTTCTTT.

This clone has only one observation. The chain carries TRBV3-1 (or the pseudogene TRBV3-2) and TRBJ1-2, with D possibly matching TRBD1 (6 bases). The germline V gene encodes CDR1 LGHDT and CDR2 YNNKEL (reference sequence). CDR3 length equals 14 residues. V lost 2 bases to trimming and J lost 5 bases, with 12 bases between them. The CDR3 DNA sequence: TGTGCCAGCAGCCAAAGCTCACAGGGTTATGGCTACACCTTC. The encoded protein is CASSQSSQGYGYTF.